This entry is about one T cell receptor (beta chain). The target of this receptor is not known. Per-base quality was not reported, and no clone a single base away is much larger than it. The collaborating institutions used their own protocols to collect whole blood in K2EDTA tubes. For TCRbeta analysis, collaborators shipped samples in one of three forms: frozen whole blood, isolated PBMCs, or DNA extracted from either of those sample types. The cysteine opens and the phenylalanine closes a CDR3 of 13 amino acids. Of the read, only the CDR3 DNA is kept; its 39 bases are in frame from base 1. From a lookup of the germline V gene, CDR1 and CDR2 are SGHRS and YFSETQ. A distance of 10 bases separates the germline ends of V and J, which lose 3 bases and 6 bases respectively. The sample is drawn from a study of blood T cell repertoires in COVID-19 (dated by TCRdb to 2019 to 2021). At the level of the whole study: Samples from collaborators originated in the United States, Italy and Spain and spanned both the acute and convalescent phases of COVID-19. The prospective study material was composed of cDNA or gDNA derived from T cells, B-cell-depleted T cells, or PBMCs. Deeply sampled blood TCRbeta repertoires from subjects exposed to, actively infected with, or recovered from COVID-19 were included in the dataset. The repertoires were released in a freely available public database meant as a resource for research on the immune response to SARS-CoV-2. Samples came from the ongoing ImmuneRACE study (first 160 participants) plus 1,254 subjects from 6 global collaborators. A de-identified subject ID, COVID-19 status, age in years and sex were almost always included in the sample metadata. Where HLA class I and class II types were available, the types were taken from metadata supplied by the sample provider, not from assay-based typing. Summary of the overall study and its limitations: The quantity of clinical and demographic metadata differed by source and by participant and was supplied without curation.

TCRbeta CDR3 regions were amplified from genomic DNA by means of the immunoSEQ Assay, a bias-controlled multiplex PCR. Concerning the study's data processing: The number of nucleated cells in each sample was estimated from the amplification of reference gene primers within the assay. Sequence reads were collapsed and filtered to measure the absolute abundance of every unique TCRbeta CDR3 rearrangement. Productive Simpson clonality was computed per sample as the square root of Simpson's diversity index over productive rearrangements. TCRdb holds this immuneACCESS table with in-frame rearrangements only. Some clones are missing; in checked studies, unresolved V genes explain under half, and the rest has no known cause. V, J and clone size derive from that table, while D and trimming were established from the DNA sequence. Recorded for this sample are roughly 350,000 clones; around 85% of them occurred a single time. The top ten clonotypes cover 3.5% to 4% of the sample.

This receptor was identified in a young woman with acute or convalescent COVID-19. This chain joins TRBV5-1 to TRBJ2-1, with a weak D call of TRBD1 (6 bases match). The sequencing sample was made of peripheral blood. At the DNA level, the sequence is TGCGCCAGCAGCTGGGTAGGGGGCAATGAGCAGTTCTTC. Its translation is CASSWVGGNEQFF.